These 19 T cell receptor beta chains were all obtained from the same sample, sequenced in a study of neoadjuvant anti-PD-1 for oral cavity cancer. Clones were read by immunoSEQ multiplex PCR, and TCRdb kept only the in-frame ones, dropping some. The sample consists of 11,000 to 15,000 clones, over 65% of them appearing once. This sample comprised PBMCs, obtained before nivolumab (anti-PD-1) treatment. The source of these receptors is a person aged 35-79 years with oral cavity squamous cell carcinoma.

The rearrangement uses TRBV27 and TRBJ1-1; D is undetermined. Germline V gene data show CDR1 as MNHEY and CDR2 as SMNVEV (reference sequence). This CDR3 contains 14 residues. V was clipped by 6 bases and J by 4 bases, with 15 bases between them. The CDR3 DNA reads TGTGCCAGCAGACTAGGACGTGGTATCACTGAAGCTTTCTTT. Amino acids: CASRLGRGITEAFF.

The rearrangement links TRBV30 to TRBJ2-2, with D unclear. Germline CDR1 and CDR2: GTSNPN and SVGIG (reference sequence). Trimming took 2 bases from V and 7 from J, leaving 11 bases between them. The CDR3 extends over 13 amino acids. The CDR3 DNA reads as TGTGCCTGGAGTTCATTGTCCGGCGGGGAGCTGTTTTTT. As protein: CAWSSLSGGELFF.

V gene TRBV7-8 combines with J gene TRBJ1-2, with D possibly being TRBD1 (5 bases). The CDR3 loop spans 14 amino acids. The V end was cut by 1 base, the J end by 2 bases, with 8 bases between. CDR1 and CDR2 from the germline V gene are SGHVS and FQNEAQ. The CDR3 reads CASSLVSGNYGYTF. The CDR3 DNA sequence: TGTGCCAGCAGCTTAGTATCAGGGAACTATGGCTACACCTTC.

The V call is TRBV9, the J call TRBJ1-3; TRBD1 might be the D (5 bases). Between the trimmed V and J ends, which lost 0 bases and 0 bases, there was a span of 16 bases. Germline assignment: CDR1 SGDLS and CDR2 YYNGEE. CDR3 size: 18 residues. CDR3 sequence reads: CASSVATGVGISGNTIYF. CDR3 coding DNA: TGTGCCAGCAGCGTAGCTACGGGGGTTGGTATCTCTGGAAACACCATATATTTT.

The sample holds one count of this clone. This chain links TRBV7-9 with TRBJ2-3; TRBD1 or TRBD2 may be the D gene (6 bases each). The germline V and J ends were trimmed by 1 base and 1 base, with 15 bases remaining between them. This CDR3 contains 17 residues. From germline, CDR1 is SEHNR and CDR2 FQNEAQ (reference sequence). The CDR3 region has the DNA TGTGCCAGCAGCTTAGACTCCTTTAGGGGGGGCACAGATACGCAGTATTTT. Translated: CASSLDSFRGGTDTQYF.

The chain joins TRBV29-1 to TRBJ2-7; D is ambiguous. Trimming cost V 4 bases and J 0 bases, with 10 bases left between them. Looked up from germline, CDR1 is SQVTM and CDR2 is ANQGSEA. The CDR3 loop spans 13 amino acids. CDR3 sequence reads: CSVVSSVSYEQYF. CDR3 in DNA: TGCAGCGTTGTGTCATCGGTCTCCTACGAGCAGTACTTC.

V and J are TRBV5-6 and TRBJ2-5; possibly TRBD1 for D (6 bases). V was clipped by 0 bases and J by 4 bases, with 10 bases between them. CDR1 is SGHDT and CDR2 is YYEEEE in the germline V gene. The CDR3 runs to 14 residues. The CDR3 loop is CASSLAGVRETQYF. The CDR3 DNA reads as TGTGCCAGCAGCTTGGCAGGGGTCCGAGAGACCCAGTACTTC.

This chain connects TRBV5-1 to TRBJ2-7; 13 nucleotides align to TRBD2. There are 17 residues in the CDR3. Germline V gives CDR1 SGHRS, CDR2 YFSETQ. The V gene end was trimmed by 3 bases and the J gene end by 2 bases; junction bases not matched to a gene: 8. The DNA of the CDR3 is TGCGCCAGCAGCTCTACTAGCGGGAGGGCCGGCGCCTACGAGCAGTACTTC. Amino acids: CASSSTSGRAGAYEQYF.

This chain joins TRBV28 and TRBJ1-5; possible D gene TRBD1, 6 bases. V was clipped by 7 bases and J by 3 bases, with 13 bases between them. In germline, CDR1 is MDHEN, CDR2 SYDVKM. The CDR3 totals 14 residues. CDR3 nucleotides: TGTGCCAGCACCCTGTCAGGGGTCAATCAGCCCCAGCATTTT. Protein product: CASTLSGVNQPQHF.

J is TRBJ1-2 and V is TRBV28; 10 nucleotides line up with TRBD1. V gave up 5 bases and J gave up 5 bases; unmatched junction bases: 5. Germline CDR1 is MDHEN and CDR2 is SYDVKM. The CDR3 spans 14 residues. CDR3 bases: TGTGCCAGCAGTCGGACAGGGGGACAGTATGGCTACACCTTC. Its translation is CASSRTGGQYGYTF.

The genes are TRBV5-1 and TRBJ2-3; 9 bases align to TRBD1. CDR3 length equals 14 residues. Looked up from germline, CDR1 is SGHRS and CDR2 is YFSETQ. Trimming took 4 bases from V and 4 from J; bases not matched to a gene: 4. The CDR3 nucleotides read TGCGCCAGCAGCACCGGGACAGGGTCAGATACGCAGTATTTT. This encodes CASSTGTGSDTQYF.

This clone was detected only a few times. V is TRBV27 and J is TRBJ2-5; tentatively, D is TRBD2 (6 bases). V lost 8 bases and J 5 bases, leaving 21 bases between the germline ends. The CDR3 covers 15 residues. Germline V lookup: CDR1 MNHEY, CDR2 SMNVEV (reference sequence). CDR3 in DNA: TGTGCCAGCCGCGGACAACCCGGAGGGTGGGAGACCCAGTACTTC. It codes for CASRGQPGGWETQYF.

V and J are TRBV4-1 and TRBJ2-4; 16 nucleotides match TRBD2. J lost 1 base, V lost 5 bases, and 5 bases had no gene match. The CDR3 runs to 18 residues. The germline gives CDR1 MGHRA, CDR2 YSYEKL. CDR3 sequence: CASSTGLAGGLAKNIQYF. The CDR3 DNA follows: TGCGCCAGCAGCACGGGACTAGCGGGGGGGCTGGCCAAAAACATTCAGTACTTC.

This clone was seen more than once but under ten times. CDR3 in DNA: TGTGCCAGCAGCTCCCAGTGGGGACTGACCAAAGAGACCCAGTACTTC. This encodes CASSSQWGLTKETQYF. V is TRBV5-5 and J is TRBJ2-5; D is possibly TRBD2 (6 bases). The CDR3 has 16 amino acids. The V end lost 3 bases, the J end lost 3 bases, and 18 bases lay between the germline ends. CDR1 is SGHKS, CDR2 YYEKEE, per germline (reference sequence). Complete variable domain (other parts from reference TRBV5-5 and TRBJ2-5): DAGVTQSPTHLIKTRGQQVTLRCSPISGHKSVSWYQQVLGQGPQFIFQYYEKEERGRGNFPDRFSARQFPNYSSELNVNALLLGDSALYLCASSSQWGLTKETQYFGPGTRLLVL.

The chain carries TRBV27 and TRBJ2-1; D remains unclear. The CDR3 totals 11 residues. The V end was cut by 1 base, the J end by 5 bases, with 0 bases between. Germline V gene lookup returns CDR1 MNHEY and CDR2 SMNVEV (reference sequence). The CDR3 spells CASSLYNEQFF. Written as DNA, the CDR3 is TGTGCCAGCAGTTTATACAATGAGCAGTTCTTC.

The genes are TRBV5-1 and TRBJ1-3; D is possibly TRBD1 (5 bases). This CDR3 is 16 amino acids long. The V and J ends lost 0 bases and 1 base respectively, with 11 bases between them. Germline V gene sequence: CDR1 SGHRS, CDR2 YFSETQ. In DNA form, the CDR3 reads TGCGCCAGCAGCTTGGCGGGCCAGGGATCTGGAAACACCATATATTTT. It codes for CASSLAGQGSGNTIYF.

V is TRBV10-1 and J is TRBJ1-1, with unresolved D. The length of the CDR3 is 13 residues. V was shortened by 0 bases and J by 5 bases, with 7 bases between the two germline ends. The germline V gene has CDR1 WNHNN and CDR2 SYGVQD (reference sequence). The CDR3 DNA reads as TGCGCCAGCAGTGAGTCGATTTCGACTGAAGCTTTCTTT. Translating it yields CASSESISTEAFF.

The gene calls are TRBV2 and TRBJ2-6, with TRBD1 matching over 7 bases. The CDR3 is 14 residues long. CDR1 SNHLY and CDR2 FYNNEI come from the germline V gene. The CDR3 reads CARDRGSGANVLTF. In nucleotides, the CDR3 is TGTGCTCGGGACAGAGGATCTGGGGCCAACGTCCTGACTTTC. Full variable domain (outside the CDR3, taken from reference TRBV2 and TRBJ2-6): EPEVTQTPSHQVTQMGQEVILRCVPISNHLYFYWYRQILGQKVEFLVSFYNNEISEKSEIFDDQFSVERPDGSNFTLKIRSTKLEDSAMYFCARDRGSGANVLTFGAGSRLTVL.

The genes are TRBV6-6 and TRBJ2-3; 14 bases align to TRBD2. From germline, CDR1 is MNHNY and CDR2 SVGAGI (reference sequence). V lost 5 bases and J lost 4; bases outside the gene matches: 5. The CDR3 loop spans 16 amino acids. CDR3 protein: CASSGTSGSYADTQYF. CDR3 in DNA: TGTGCCAGCAGTGGGACTAGCGGGAGTTATGCAGATACGCAGTATTTT.